This section outlines one TCR beta chain sequence together with its context. Reverse transcription of 0.5 to 1 ug RNA used random hexamers. Amplification of TCR beta CDR3 spanned 54 Vbeta and 13 Jbeta via immunoSEQ multiplex PCR. MiXCR, run by TCRdb on the immunoSEQ multiplex PCR reads, gives a single entry per CDR3 protein. Of 20,000 to 25,000 distinct CDR3 sequences listed, 85% to 95% were seen once; the top ten hold about 0.3%. Controls were healthy donors (matched for age and sex). V lost 4 bases and J lost 4; bases outside the gene matches: 5. This CDR3 region has 16 residues. Per the germline V gene, CDR1 is PRHDT and CDR2 is FYEKMQ (reference sequence). The data are from a study of CD8 T cells in Susac syndrome.

Source material: CD8+ T cells from PBMCs. V and J are TRBV13 and TRBJ2-2, with 11 nucleotides matching TRBD1. The sequence came from a human donor in good health. The CDR3 DNA follows: TGTGCCAGCAGCTCGGACAGGGGGCGAAGCACCGGGGAGCTGTTTTTT. It encodes CASSSDRGRSTGELFF.